The clone carrying this T cell receptor (beta chain) was seen at least ten times. CDR1 MNHNS and CDR2 SASEGT come from the germline V gene. The CDR3 sequence is 14 residues long. V gave up 7 bases and J gave up 7 bases; unmatched junction bases: 12. These data belong to a study of T cells in Graves' hyperthyroidism and ophthalmopathy. Amplification of TCR beta CDR3 regions was performed using RNA transcripts as template. With the HTBI primer set, the TCR CDR3 went through a first round of RT-PCR. One entry per CDR3 protein, called by TCRdb with MiXCR from the multiplex PCR reads. The sample has some 580,000 distinct CDR3 sequences, about 16% seen once. For ophthalmopathy patients, the Clinical Activity Score was at least 3 and the NOSPECS grade at least 4; duration was under 3 months.

The sample was blood. The TCR sequence derives from a woman aged 40 to 55 with Graves' ophthalmopathy. The chain combines TRBV6-1 with TRBJ1-2; 7 bases are a match to TRBD1. The CDR3 sequence is CASTEARGQSGYTF. The CDR3 DNA sequence: TGTGCCAGCACCGAGGCAAGGGGGCAAAGTGGCTACACCTTC.